The clone carrying this T cell receptor (beta chain) was detected many times. Its specificity is unknown. In TCRdb, the RT-PCR reads were re-called with MiXCR into one record per CDR3 protein. The sample lists 530,000 or so distinct CDR3 sequences, about 15% occurring once. Trimming cost V 4 bases and J 6 bases; bases outside gene matches: 8. CDR1 and CDR2 (germline): SGHRS, YFSETQ. This CDR3 spans 14 amino acids. The source of the sample is a study of response to subunit inactivated influenza vaccine. Study-level findings and limits: Seasonal influenza vaccination, on each occasion, was suggested by the authors to recruit few new T cells.

The source was PBMCs from blood, collected approximately 13 days after vaccination. This TCR was sampled from a man aged 50 to 59 who received an inactivated influenza vaccine. The J gene is TRBJ1-1, the V gene TRBV5-1; 8 nucleotides align to TRBD1. The CDR3 protein is CASSINPGGSEAFF. The CDR3 region has the DNA TGCGCCAGCAGCATAAATCCAGGGGGCTCTGAAGCTTTCTTT.